The rows below give T cell receptor beta chains drawn from one sample of a study of read filtering for tumor transcriptome and immune sequencing. Using its own MiXCR run on the reads, TCRdb lists one record per CDR3 protein. The sample has 100,000 to 150,000 distinct CDR3 sequences; 10% to 15% are singletons. The sequenced material came from a population of CD138-negative cells sorted from bone marrow. Receptors originate from a donor at least 40 years old with multiple myeloma. Both conserved end residues are part of each CDR3. D genes are given only for firm matches. Size tells how often a clone was seen (once, few, many) or the class of an expanded clone, and some rows leave it out.

V gene	clone size	D gene	J gene	CDR3 DNA	CDR3 protein
TRBV6-4	few	.	TRBJ2-7	TGTGCCACCCCCCCCGAGCAGTACTTC	CATPPEQYF
TRBV7-9	many	.	TRBJ1-1	TGTGCCAGCAGCAGATCCAAGCAGGGCGCTGAAGCTTTCTTT	CASSRSKQGAEAFF
TRBV6-1	.	.	TRBJ1-5	TGTGCCAGCAGTGAATTCCCGGGTAGCAATCAGCCCCAGCATTTT	CASSEFPGSNQPQHF
TRBV7-7	many	TRBD2	TRBJ2-2	TGTGCTAGTTCACCTGGGGCGGGAGAGCACACCGGGGAGCTGTTTTTT	CASSPGAGEHTGELFF
TRBV30	few	.	TRBJ2-7	TGTGCCTGGAGTGTACGGAGGGCCGCCTACGAGCAGTACTTC	CAWSVRRAAYEQYF
TRBV3-1	many	.	TRBJ1-1	TGTGCCAGCAGCCATTCCCAAACCCGAGAGAACACTGAAGCTTTCTTT	CASSHSQTRENTEAFF
TRBV7-9	many	TRBD1	TRBJ1-1	TGTGCCAGCCTACGACAGGGAAGCGACACTGAAGCTTTCTTT	CASLRQGSDTEAFF
TRBV7-2	many	.	TRBJ1-1	TGTGCCAGCAGCTTAGGAGGGGAATACACTGAAGCTTTCTTT	CASSLGGEYTEAFF
TRBV10-3	many	TRBD1	TRBJ2-7	TGTGCCATCAGCGGACAGGGCCTATCCTACGAGCAGTACTTC	CAISGQGLSYEQYF
TRBV12-3/TRBV12-4	many	.	TRBJ1-4	TGTGCCAGCAGTTTCTCCCAGGGACTGGGGGATGAAAAACTGTTTTTT	CASSFSQGLGDEKLFF
TRBV5-5	few	.	TRBJ2-7	TGTGCCAGCAGCACCGACAGCGTCTACGAGCAGTACTTC	CASSTDSVYEQYF
TRBV3-1	few	TRBD2	TRBJ2-3	TGTGCCAGCAGCCAAATGCGGGAGGGCGCAGATACGCTGTATTTT	CASSQMREGADTLYF
TRBV2	many	TRBD1	TRBJ1-1	TGTGCCAGCAGACGCCCGACAGGGGGCGGGAACACTGAAGCTTTCTTT	CASRRPTGGGNTEAFF
TRBV7-2	many	.	TRBJ1-5	TGTGCCAGCAGTGGGGCCTATGCGGGTCAGCCCCAGCATTTT	CASSGAYAGQPQHF
TRBV5-1	many	.	TRBJ2-3	TGCGCCAGCAGCTTGATCGCGGGGCTCACAGATACGCAGTATTTT	CASSLIAGLTDTQYF
TRBV29-1	many	TRBD1	TRBJ2-1	TGCAGCGTTGGGGGGACAGGGTACAATGAGCAGTTCTTC	CSVGGTGYNEQFF
TRBV14	few	TRBD1	TRBJ2-5	TGTGCCAGCAGCTCCAGACAGGGTCCGGGAGAGACCCAGTACTTC	CASSSRQGPGETQYF
TRBV5-1	.	.	TRBJ2-7	TGCGCCAGCAGCCCGATGGACAGCTACGAGCAGTACTTC	CASSPMDSYEQYF
TRBV10-3	few	TRBD1	TRBJ2-2	TGTGCCACGACAGGGGATCAAAACACCGGGGAGCTGTTTTTT	CATTGDQNTGELFF
TRBV28	many	TRBD2	TRBJ2-1	TGTGCCAGCAGTAGCGGGAGCCCGGGGAATGAGCAGTTCTTC	CASSSGSPGNEQFF
TRBV28	many	.	TRBJ2-7	TGTGCCAGCAGAAGCCATGATCTCCACGAGCAGTACTTC	CASRSHDLHEQYF
TRBV6-6	many	TRBD1	TRBJ1-2	TGTGCCAGCAGTTCGACAGGGATGTATGGCTACACCTTC	CASSSTGMYGYTF
TRBV20-1	many	.	TRBJ2-7	TGCAGTGCTAGACAGGTCTCCTACGAGCAGTACTTC	CSARQVSYEQYF